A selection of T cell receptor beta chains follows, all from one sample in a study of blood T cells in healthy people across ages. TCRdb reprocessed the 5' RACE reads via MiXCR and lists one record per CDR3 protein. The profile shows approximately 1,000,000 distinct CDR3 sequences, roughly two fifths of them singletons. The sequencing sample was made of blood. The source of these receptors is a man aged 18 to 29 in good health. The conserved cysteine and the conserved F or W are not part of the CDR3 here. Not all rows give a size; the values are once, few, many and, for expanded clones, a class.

ASSQVSGNAEAF | 12 | TRBV4-2 | .
AISDTRGGTDTQY | 13 | TRBV10-3 | .
ASSRRTREKLF | 11 | TRBV18 | .
ASTWDWAEAF | 10 | TRBV12-3/TRBV12-4 | few
ASCRLVGTYNSPLH | 14 | TRBV7-7 | .
ASSFRYPTQETQY | 13 | TRBV5-1 | .
ASSHEGITNTEAF | 13 | TRBV5-1 | .
ASGSGGTTNEKLF | 13 | TRBV12-5 | .
STWTADGYT | 9 | TRBV29-1 | many
ASSQDEGRREKLF | 13 | TRBV4-1 | few
SGGEGRNEQF | 10 | TRBV29-1 | .
SAKDRERVEAF | 11 | TRBV20-1 | few
ASEIQGNTGELF | 12 | TRBV5-1 | .
ASSAATGVLGGYT | 13 | TRBV9 | once
ASRTGGGGTEAF | 12 | TRBV6-5 | .
ASSSGGFNSYT | 11 | TRBV28 | .
SVSTGGRQETQF | 12 | TRBV29-1 | .
AADKSPQGADEQF | 13 | TRBV7-9 | .
SARGTGHETQY | 11 | TRBV20-1 | .
ASSQVSLYGCT | 11 | TRBV14 | .
ASSPRGGRSGYT | 12 | TRBV3-1 | few
ASSWGTSYEQY | 11 | TRBV12-3/TRBV12-4 | few
SASLPGSGNYDYT | 13 | TRBV20-1 | .
SVERSGELF | 9 | TRBV29-1 | few
ATSARDSINEKLF | 13 | TRBV15 | few
ASSQEGLGSGGSYNEQY | 17 | TRBV4-2 | .
ASSARPKGPDTQY | 13 | TRBV7-2 | .
ASKGGGFSYEQY | 12 | TRBV2 | .
ASSLALGGPIYGYT | 14 | TRBV5-1 | few
ASSQEWGQGDTEAF | 14 | TRBV4-2 | .
ASSPPSKNIQY | 11 | TRBV7-9 | .
ASSLERVSTDTQY | 13 | TRBV5-1 | few
SARLRDLLSGANVLT | 15 | TRBV20-1 | few
ASSSGTGMF | 9 | TRBV7-2 | .
ASGSPGPQETQY | 12 | TRBV12-5 | few
SVGTRLTIGYT | 11 | TRBV29-1 | few
ASSSGTANSPLH | 12 | TRBV27 | .
ASSYMGGDEKLF | 12 | TRBV6-6 | .
SASTGTALRDKEQF | 14 | TRBV20-1 | .
ASSVDHRECEQY | 12 | TRBV9 | .
ASSLPGLGNEQF | 12 | TRBV9 | few
ASSLGTVNTEAF | 12 | TRBV5-1 | many
ASSPVVGTGRGYGYT | 15 | TRBV5-1 | .
SARAAPLGGTDTQY | 14 | TRBV20-1 | .
ASSHRTGEQY | 10 | TRBV12-3/TRBV12-4 | .
SARHGGTDTQY | 11 | TRBV20-1 | few
ASSLSDSSYNEQY | 13 | TRBV28 | few
ASSLDLKRGNNEQY | 14 | TRBV11-2 | .
ASSLVHSSYGYT | 12 | TRBV27 | .
ASSPQSQRNRPQH | 13 | TRBV28 | .
ASKVREEKLF | 10 | TRBV6-1 | few
ASSYSPGITDTQY | 13 | TRBV6-6 | few
ASSPNPTGYSEQF | 13 | TRBV4-2 | .
SSIGTGGDYGHT | 12 | TRBV29-1 | once